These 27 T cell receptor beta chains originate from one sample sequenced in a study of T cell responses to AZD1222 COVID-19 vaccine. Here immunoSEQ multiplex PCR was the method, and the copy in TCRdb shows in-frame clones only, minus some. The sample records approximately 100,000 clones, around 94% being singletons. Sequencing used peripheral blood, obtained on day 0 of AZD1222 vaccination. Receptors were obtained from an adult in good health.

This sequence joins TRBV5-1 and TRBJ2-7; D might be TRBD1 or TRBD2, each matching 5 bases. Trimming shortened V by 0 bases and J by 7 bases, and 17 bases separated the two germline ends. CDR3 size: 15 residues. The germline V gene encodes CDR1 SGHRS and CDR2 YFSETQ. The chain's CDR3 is CASSLDGTGLGEQYF. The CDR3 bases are TGCGCCAGCAGCTTGGACGGGACGGGCTTGGGAGAGCAGTACTTC.

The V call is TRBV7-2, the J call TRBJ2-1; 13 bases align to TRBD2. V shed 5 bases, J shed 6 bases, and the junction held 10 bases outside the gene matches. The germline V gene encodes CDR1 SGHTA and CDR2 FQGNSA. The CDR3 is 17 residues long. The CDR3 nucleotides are TGTGCCAGCAGCACCCAAAACGGACTAGCGGGGGCCAATGAGCAGTTCTTC. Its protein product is CASSTQNGLAGANEQFF. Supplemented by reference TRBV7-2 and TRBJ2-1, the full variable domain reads GAGVSQSPSNKVTEKGKDVELRCDPISGHTALYWYRQSLGQGLEFLIYFQGNSAPDKSGLPSDRFSAERTGGSVSTLTIQRTQQEDSAVYLCASSTQNGLAGANEQFFGPGTRLTVL.

CDR3 nucleotide sequence: TGTGCCAGTAGTACCACCTACGGGACTGCTAACTATGGCTACACCTTC. It yields the protein CASSTTYGTANYGYTF. V and J are TRBV19 and TRBJ1-2; maybe TRBD1 (5 bases). The CDR3 runs 16 residues. The V end was cut by 4 bases, the J end by 0 bases, with 15 bases between. CDR1 is LNHDA and CDR2 is SQIVND in the germline V gene (reference sequence).

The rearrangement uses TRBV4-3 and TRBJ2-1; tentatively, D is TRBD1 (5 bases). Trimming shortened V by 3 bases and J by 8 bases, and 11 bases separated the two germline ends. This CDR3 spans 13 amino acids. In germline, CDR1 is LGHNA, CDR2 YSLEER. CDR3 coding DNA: TGCGCCAGCAGCCACATAAGGGGATATGAGCAGTTCTTC. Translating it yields CASSHIRGYEQFF.

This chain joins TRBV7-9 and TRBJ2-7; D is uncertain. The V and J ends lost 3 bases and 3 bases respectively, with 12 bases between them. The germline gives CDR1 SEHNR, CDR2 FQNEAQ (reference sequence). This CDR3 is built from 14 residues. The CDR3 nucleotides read TGTGCCAGCAGCTTCAAAGCGTCCTTCTACGAGCAGTACTTC. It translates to CASSFKASFYEQYF.

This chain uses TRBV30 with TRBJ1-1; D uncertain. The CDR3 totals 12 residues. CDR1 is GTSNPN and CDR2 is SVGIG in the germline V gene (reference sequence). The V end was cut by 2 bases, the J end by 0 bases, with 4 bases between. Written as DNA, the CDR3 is TGTGCCTGGAGTATGTTGAACACTGAAGCTTTCTTT. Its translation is CAWSMLNTEAFF.

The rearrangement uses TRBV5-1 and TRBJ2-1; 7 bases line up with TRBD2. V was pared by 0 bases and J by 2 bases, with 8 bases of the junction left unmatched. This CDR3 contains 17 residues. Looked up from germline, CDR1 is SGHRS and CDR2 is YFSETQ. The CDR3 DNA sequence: TGCGCCAGCAGCTTGGCCTTTGGGGCGGGAGCCTACAATGAGCAGTTCTTC. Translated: CASSLAFGAGAYNEQFF.

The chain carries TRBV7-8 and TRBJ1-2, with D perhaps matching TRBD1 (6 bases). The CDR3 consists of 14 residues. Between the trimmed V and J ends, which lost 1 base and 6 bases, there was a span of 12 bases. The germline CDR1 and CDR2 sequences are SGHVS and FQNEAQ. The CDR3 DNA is TGTGCCAGCAGCTTAGTCGGCAGGGGTCATGGCTACACCTTC. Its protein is CASSLVGRGHGYTF.

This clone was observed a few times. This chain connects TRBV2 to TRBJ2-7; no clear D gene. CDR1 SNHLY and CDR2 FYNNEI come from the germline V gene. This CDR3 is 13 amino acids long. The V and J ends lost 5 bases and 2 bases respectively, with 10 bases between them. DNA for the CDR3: TGTGCCAGCAGTTTGTCCTTAGCCTACGAGCAGTACTTC. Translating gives CASSLSLAYEQYF.

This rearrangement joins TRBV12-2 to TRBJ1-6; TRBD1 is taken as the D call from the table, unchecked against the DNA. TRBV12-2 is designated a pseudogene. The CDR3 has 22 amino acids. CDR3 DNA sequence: TGTGCAAGTCGTGTAGGGGTCCGGGACAGGGTTCCCCACTTAGGGGGCCATTCACCCCTCCACTTT. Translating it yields CASRVGVRDRVPHLGGHSPLHF.

CDR3 sequence reads: CATGTGGEDTQYF. The CDR3 DNA follows: TGTGCCACCGGGACAGGGGGCGAAGATACGCAGTATTTT. V and J are TRBV7-3 and TRBJ2-3; 12 nucleotides align to TRBD1. Germline CDR1 reads SGHTA; CDR2 reads FQGTGA. The CDR3 consists of 13 residues. V dropped 10 bases and J dropped 5; count of bases not matched to a gene: 4.

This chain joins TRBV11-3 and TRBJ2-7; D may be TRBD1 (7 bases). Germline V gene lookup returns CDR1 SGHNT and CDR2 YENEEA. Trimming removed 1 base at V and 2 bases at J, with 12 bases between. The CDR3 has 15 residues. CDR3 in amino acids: CASSLGVRGAYEQYF. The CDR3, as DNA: TGTGCCAGCAGCTTAGGCGTCAGGGGGGCCTACGAGCAGTACTTC.

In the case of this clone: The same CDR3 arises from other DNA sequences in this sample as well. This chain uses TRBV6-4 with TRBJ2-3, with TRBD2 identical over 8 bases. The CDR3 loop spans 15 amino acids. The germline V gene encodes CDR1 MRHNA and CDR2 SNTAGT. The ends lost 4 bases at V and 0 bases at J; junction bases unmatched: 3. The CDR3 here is CASSVSSGSTDTQYF. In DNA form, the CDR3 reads TGTGCCAGCAGTGTATCTAGCGGGAGCACAGATACGCAGTATTTT.

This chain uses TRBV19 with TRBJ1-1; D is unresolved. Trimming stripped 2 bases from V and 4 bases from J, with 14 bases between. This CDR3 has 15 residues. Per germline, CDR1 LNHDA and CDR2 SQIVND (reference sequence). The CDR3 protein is CASSIKGPKGTEAFF. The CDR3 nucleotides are TGTGCCAGTAGTATAAAGGGCCCTAAGGGCACTGAAGCTTTCTTT.

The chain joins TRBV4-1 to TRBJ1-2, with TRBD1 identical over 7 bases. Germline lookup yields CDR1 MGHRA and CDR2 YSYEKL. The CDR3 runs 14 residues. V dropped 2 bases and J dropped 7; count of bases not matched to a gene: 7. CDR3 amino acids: CASSQRQGESGYTF. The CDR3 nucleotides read TGCGCCAGCAGCCAAAGACAGGGTGAAAGTGGCTACACCTTC.

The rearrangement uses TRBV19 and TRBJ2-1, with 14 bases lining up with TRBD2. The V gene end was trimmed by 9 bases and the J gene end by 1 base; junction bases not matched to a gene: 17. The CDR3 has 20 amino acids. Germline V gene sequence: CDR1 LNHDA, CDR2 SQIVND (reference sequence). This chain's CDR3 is CASLTGTSGSGPRSYNEQFF. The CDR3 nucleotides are TGTGCCAGCCTAACCGGGACTAGCGGGAGTGGGCCTAGATCCTACAATGAGCAGTTCTTC.

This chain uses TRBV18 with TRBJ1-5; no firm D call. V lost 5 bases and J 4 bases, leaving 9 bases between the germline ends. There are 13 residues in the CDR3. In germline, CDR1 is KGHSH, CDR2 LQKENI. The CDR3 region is CASSELNNQPQHF. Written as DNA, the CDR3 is TGTGCCAGCTCAGAACTAAATAATCAGCCCCAGCATTTT.

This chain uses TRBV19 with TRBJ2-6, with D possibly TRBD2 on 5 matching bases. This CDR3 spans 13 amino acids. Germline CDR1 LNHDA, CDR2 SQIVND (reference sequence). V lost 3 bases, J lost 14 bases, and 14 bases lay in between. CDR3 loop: CASSITRESILTF. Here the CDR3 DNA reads TGTGCCAGTAGTATTACTAGGGAGTCGATCCTGACTTTC.

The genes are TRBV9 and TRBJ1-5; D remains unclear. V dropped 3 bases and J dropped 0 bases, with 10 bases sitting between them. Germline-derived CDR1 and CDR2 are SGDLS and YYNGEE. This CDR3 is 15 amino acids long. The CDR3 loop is CASSAGVNSNQPQHF. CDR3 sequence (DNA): TGTGCCAGCAGCGCCGGGGTCAATAGCAATCAGCCCCAGCATTTT.

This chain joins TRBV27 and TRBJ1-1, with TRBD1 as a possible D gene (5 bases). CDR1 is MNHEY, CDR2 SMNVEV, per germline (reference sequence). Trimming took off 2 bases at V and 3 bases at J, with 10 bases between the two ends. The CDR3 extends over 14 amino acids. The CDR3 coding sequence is TGTGCCAGCAGTTTACTCGGGGGAGACACTGAAGCTTTCTTT. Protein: CASSLLGGDTEAFF.

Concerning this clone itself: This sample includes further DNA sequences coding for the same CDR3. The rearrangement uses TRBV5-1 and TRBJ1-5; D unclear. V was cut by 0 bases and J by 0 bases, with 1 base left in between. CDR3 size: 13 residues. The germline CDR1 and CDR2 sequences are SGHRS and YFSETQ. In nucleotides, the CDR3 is TGCGCCAGCAGCTTGGATAGCAATCAGCCCCAGCATTTT. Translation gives CASSLDSNQPQHF.

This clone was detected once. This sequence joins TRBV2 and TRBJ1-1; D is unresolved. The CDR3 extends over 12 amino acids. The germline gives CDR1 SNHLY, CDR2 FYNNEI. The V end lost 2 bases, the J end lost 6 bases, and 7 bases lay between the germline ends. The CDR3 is CASSERASEAFF. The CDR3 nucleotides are TGTGCCAGCAGTGAAAGAGCGTCTGAAGCTTTCTTT.

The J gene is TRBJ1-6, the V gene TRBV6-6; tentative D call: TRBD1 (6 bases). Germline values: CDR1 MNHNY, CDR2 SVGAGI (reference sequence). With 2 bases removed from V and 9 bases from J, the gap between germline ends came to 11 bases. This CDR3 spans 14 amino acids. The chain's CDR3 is CASSYDGQISPLHF. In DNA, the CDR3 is TGTGCCAGCAGTTACGACGGACAGATTTCACCCCTCCACTTT.

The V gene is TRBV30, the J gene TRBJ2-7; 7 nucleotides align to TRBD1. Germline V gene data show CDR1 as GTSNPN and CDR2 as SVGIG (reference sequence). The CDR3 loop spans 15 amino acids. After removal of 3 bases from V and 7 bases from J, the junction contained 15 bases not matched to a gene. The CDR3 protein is CAWSVHPRGLGEQYF. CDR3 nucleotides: TGTGCCTGGAGCGTCCATCCGAGGGGGCTAGGTGAGCAGTACTTC. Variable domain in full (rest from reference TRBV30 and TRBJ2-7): SQTIHQWPATLVQPVGSPLSLECTVEGTSNPNLYWYRQAAGRGLQLLFYSVGIGQISSEVPQNLSASRPQDRQFILSSKKLLLSDSGFYLCAWSVHPRGLGEQYFGPGTRLTVT.

CDR3 coding DNA: TGTGCCAGCAGCGTAGAACTATTCTCCTACGAGCAGTACTTC. It is translated as CASSVELFSYEQYF. The chain carries TRBV9 and TRBJ2-7, with no clear D. CDR1 is SGDLS, CDR2 YYNGEE, per germline. The CDR3 covers 14 residues. The germline V and J ends were trimmed by 0 bases and 0 bases, with 7 bases remaining between them.

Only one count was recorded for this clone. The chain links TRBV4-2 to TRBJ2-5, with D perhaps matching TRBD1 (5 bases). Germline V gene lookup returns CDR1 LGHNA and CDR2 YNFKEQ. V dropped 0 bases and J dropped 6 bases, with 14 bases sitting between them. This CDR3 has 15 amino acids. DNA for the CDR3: TGTGCCAGCAGCCAAGATCAGGGCGGAAAGAAGACCCAGTACTTC. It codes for CASSQDQGGKKTQYF.

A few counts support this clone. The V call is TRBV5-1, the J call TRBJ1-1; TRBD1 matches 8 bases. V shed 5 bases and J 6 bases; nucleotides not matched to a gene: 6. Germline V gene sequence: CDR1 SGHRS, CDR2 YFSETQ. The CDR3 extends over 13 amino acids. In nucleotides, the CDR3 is TGCGCCAGCAGAGTTGGACAGGGCCCTGAAGCTTTCTTT. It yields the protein CASRVGQGPEAFF. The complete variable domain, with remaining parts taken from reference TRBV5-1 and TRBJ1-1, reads KAGVTQTPRYLIKTRGQQVTLSCSPISGHRSVSWYQQTPGQGLQFLFEYFSETQRNKGNFPGRFSGRQFSNSRSEMNVSTLELGDSALYLCASRVGQGPEAFFGQGTRLTVV.